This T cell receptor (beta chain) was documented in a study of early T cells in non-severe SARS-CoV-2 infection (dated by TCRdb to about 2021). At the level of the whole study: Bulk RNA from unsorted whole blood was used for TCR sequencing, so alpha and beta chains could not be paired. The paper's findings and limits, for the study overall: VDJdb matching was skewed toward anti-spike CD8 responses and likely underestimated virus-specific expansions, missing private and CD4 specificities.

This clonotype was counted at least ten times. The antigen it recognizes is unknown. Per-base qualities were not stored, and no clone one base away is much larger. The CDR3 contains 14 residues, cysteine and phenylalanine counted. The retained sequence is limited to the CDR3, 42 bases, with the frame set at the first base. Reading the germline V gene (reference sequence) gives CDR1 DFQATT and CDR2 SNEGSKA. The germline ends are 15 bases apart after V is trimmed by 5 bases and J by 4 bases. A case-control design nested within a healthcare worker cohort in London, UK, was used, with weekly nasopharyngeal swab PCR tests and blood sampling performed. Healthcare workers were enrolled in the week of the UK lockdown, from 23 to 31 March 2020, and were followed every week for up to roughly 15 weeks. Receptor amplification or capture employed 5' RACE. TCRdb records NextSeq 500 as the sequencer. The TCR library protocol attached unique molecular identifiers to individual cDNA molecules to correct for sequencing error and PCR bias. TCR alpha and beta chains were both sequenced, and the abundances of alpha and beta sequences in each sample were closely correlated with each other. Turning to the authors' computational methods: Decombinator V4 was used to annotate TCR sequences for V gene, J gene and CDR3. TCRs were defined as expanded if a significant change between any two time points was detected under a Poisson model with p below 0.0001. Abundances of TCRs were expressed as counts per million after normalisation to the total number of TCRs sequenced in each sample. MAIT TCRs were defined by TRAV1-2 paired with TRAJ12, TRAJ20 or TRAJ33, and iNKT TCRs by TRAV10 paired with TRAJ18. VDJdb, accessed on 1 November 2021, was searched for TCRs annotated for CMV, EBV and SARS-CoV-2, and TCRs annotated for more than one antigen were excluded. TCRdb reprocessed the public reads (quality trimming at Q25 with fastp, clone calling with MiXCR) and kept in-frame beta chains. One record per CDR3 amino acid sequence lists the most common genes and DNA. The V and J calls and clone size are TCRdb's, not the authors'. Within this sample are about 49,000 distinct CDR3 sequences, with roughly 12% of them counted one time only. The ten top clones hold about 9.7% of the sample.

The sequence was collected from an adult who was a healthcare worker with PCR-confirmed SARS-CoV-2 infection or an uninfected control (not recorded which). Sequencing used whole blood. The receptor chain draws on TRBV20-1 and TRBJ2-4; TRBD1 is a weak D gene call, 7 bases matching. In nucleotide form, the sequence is TGCAGTGCTGGAGGGACAGCCCGTAAAAACATTCAGTACTTC. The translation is CSAGGTARKNIQYF.